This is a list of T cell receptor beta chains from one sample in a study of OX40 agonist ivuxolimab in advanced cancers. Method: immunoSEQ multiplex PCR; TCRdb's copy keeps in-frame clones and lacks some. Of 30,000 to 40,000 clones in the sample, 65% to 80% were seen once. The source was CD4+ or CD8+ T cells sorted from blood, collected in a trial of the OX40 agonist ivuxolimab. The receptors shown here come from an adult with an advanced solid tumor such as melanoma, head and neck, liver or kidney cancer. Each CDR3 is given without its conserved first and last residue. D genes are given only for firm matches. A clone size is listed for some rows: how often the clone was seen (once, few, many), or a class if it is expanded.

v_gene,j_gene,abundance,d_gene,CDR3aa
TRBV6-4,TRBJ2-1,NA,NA,ASSPMQGSSHNEQF
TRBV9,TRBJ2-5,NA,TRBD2,ASSDGLAGGPQY
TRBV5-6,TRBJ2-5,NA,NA,ASSLFAQETQY
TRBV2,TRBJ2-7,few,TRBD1,ASNGQGSEQY
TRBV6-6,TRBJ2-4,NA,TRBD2,ASSLSGGARLQY
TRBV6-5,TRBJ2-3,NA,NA,ASSYSFGDHTQY
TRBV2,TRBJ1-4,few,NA,ASSERDAKLF
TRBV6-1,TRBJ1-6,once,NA,ASSELGRGRSPLH
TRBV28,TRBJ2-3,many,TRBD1,ASNPGQGKFSTDTQY
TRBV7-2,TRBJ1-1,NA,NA,ASSLVMGGGLNTEAF
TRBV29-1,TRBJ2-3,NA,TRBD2,SVDTSGGNTDTQY
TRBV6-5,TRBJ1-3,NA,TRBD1,ASSHRGLSGNTIY
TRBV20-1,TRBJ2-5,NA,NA,SARRETQY
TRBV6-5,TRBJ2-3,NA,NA,ASSYANTQY
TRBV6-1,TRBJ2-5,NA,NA,ASRYRTSGEQY
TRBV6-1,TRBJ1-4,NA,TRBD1,ATHLRGSNEKLF
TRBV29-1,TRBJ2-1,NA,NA,SVDGTVNEQF